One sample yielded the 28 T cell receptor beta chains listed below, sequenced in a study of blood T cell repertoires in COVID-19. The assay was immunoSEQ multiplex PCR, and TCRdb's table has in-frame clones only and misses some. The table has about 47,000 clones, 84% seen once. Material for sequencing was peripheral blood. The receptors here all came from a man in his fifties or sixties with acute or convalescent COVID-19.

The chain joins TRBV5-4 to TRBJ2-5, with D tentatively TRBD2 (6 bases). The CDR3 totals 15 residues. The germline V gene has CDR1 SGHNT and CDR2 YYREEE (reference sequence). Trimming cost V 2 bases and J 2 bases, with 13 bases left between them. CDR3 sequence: CASSFGGLLQETQYF. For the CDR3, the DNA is TGTGCCAGCAGCTTCGGGGGACTTTTACAAGAGACCCAGTACTTC.

CDR3 region: CASRRLAGVGDTQYF. Here the CDR3 DNA reads TGTGCCAGCAGGCGACTAGCGGGGGTGGGAGATACGCAGTATTTT. The chain has TRBV6-6 and TRBJ2-3; 12 bases match TRBD2. The junction had 6 bases not matched to a gene; V was cut back by 6 bases and J by 5 bases. CDR1 is MNHNY and CDR2 is SVGAGI in the germline V gene (reference sequence). The CDR3 runs to 15 residues.

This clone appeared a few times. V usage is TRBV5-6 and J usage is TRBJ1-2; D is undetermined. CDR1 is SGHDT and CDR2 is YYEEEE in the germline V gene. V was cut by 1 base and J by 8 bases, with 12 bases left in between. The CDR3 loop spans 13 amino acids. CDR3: CASSLRNGEGYTF. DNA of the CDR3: TGTGCCAGCAGCTTGCGGAATGGGGAGGGCTACACCTTC.

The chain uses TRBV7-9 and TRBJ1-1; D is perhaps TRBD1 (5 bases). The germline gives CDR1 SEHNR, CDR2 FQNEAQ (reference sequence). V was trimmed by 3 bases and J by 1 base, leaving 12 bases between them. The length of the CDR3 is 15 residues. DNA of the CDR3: TGTGCCAGCAGCTTGCACCAGGGTGGGAACACTGAAGCTTTCTTT. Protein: CASSLHQGGNTEAFF.

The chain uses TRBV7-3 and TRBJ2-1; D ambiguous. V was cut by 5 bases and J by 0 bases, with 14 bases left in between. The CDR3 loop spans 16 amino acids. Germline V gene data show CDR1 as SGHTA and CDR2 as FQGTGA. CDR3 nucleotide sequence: TGTGCCAGCAGCCCGATTGGCGGTAGCTCCTACAATGAGCAGTTCTTC. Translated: CASSPIGGSSYNEQFF.

CDR3 region: CASSLGQAETQYF. The CDR3 DNA reads TGTGCCAGCAGCTTAGGACAGGCCGAGACCCAGTACTTC. V usage is TRBV7-3 and J usage is TRBJ2-5, with TRBD1 matching over 7 bases. J was trimmed by 5 bases and V by 2 bases; bases with no gene match: 2. This CDR3 has 13 residues. Germline CDR1 reads SGHTA; CDR2 reads FQGTGA.

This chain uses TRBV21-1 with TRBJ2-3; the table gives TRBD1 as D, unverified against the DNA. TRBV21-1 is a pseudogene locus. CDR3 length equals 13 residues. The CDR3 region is CASSKQGTDTQYF. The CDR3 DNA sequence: TGTGCCAGCAGCAAACAGGGCACAGATACGCAGTATTTT.

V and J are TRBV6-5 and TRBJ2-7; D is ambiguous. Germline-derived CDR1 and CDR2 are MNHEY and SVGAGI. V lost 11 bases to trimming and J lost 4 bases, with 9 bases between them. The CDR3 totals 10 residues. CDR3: CALPVYEQYF. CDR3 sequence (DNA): TGTGCCCTCCCCGTTTACGAGCAGTACTTC.

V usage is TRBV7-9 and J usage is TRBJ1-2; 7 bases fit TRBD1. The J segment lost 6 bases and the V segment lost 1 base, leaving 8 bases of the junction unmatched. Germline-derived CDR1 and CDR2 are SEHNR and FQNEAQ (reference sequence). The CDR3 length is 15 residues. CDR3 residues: CASSLGSGTVDGYTF. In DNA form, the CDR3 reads TGTGCCAGCAGCTTAGGTTCCGGGACAGTCGATGGCTACACCTTC.

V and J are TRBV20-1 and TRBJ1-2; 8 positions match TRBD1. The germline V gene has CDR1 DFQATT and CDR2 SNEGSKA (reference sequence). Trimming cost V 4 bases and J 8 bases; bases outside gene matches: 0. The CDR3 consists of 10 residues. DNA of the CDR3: TGCAGTGCTACAGGGGGCGGCTACACCTTC. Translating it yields CSATGGGYTF.

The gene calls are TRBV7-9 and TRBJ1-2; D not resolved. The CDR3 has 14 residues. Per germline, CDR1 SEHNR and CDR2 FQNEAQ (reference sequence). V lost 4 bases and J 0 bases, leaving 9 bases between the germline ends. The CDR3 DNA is TGTGCCAGCAGCTCGAACCCAGCTAACTATGGCTACACCTTC. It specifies CASSSNPANYGYTF.

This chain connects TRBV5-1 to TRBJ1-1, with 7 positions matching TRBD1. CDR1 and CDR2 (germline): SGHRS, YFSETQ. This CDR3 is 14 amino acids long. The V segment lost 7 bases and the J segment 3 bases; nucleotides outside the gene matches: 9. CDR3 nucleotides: TGCGCCAGCTTCAACAGGGGAAGAGACACTGAAGCTTTCTTT. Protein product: CASFNRGRDTEAFF.

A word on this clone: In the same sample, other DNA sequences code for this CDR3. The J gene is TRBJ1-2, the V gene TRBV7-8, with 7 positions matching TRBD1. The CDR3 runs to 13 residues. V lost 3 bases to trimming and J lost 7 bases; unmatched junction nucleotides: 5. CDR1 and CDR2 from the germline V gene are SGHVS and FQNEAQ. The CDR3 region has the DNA TGTGCCAGCAGCTTGGAGGGGGCAGGTGGCTACACCTTC. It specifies CASSLEGAGGYTF.

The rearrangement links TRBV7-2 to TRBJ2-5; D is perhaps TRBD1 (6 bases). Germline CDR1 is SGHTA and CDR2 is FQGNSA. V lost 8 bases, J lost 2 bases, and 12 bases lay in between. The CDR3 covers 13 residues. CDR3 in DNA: TGTGCCAGCCTAAGGGGGACACAAGAGACCCAGTACTTC. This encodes CASLRGTQETQYF.

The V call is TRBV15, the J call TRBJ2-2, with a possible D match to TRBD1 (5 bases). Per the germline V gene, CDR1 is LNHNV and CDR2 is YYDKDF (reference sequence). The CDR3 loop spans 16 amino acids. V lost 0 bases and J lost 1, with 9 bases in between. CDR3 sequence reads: CATSRDPGWNTGELFF. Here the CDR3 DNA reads TGTGCCACCAGCAGAGACCCAGGGTGGAACACCGGGGAGCTGTTTTTT. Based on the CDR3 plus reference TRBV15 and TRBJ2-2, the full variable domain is DAMVIQNPRYQVTQFGKPVTLSCSQTLNHNVMYWYQQKSSQAPKLLFHYYDKDFNNEADTPDNFQSRRPNTSFCFLDIRSPGLGDTAMYLCATSRDPGWNTGELFFGEGSRLTVL.

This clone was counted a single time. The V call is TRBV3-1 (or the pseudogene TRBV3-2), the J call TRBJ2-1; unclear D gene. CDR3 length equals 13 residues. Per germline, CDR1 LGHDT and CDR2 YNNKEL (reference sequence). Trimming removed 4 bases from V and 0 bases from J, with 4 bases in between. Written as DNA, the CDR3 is TGTGCCAGCAGCCCCCTCTCCTACAATGAGCAGTTCTTC. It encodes CASSPLSYNEQFF.

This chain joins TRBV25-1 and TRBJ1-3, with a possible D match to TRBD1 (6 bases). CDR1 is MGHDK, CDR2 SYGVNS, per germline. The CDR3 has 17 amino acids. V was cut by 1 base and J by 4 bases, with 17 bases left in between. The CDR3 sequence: CASSESRGGARGNTIYF. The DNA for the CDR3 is TGTGCCAGCAGTGAATCTCGAGGGGGGGCGCGCGGAAACACCATATATTTT.

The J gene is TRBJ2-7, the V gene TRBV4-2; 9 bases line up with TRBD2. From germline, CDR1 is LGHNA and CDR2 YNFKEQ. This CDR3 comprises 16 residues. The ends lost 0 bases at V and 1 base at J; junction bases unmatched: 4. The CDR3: CASSQDAGGPSYEQYF. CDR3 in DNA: TGTGCCAGCAGCCAAGATGCGGGGGGGCCATCCTACGAGCAGTACTTC.

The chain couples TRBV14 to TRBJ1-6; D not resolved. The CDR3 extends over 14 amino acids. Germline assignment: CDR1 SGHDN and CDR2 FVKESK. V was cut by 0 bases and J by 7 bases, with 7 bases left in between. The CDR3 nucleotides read TGTGCCAGCAGCCAAGATCTTGAGAATTCACCCCTCCACTTT. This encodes CASSQDLENSPLHF.

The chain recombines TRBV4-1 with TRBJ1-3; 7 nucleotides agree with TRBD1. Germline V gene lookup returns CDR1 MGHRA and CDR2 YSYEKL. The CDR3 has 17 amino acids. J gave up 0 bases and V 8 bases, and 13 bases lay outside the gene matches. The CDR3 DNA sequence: TGCGCCAGCGGGTGGGGGACAGCCAAAGACTCTGGAAACACCATATATTTT. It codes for CASGWGTAKDSGNTIYF.

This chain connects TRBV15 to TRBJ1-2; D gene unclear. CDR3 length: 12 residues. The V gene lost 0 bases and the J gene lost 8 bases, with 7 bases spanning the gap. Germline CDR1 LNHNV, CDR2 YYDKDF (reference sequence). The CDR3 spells CATSRERGGYTF. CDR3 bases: TGTGCCACCAGCAGAGAAAGAGGAGGCTACACCTTC.

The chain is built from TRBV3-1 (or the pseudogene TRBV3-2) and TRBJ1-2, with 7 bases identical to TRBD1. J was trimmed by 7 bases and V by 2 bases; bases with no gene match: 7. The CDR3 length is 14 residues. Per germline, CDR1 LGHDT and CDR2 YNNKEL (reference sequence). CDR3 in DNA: TGTGCCAGCAGCCAAAGGCAGGGGGAGTTTGGCTACACCTTC. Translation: CASSQRQGEFGYTF.

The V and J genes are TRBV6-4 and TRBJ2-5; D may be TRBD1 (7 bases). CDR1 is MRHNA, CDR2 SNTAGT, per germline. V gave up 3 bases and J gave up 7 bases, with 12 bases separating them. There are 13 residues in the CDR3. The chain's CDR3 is CASSDIQGGTQYF. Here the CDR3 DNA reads TGTGCCAGCAGTGATATCCAGGGGGGGACCCAGTACTTC.

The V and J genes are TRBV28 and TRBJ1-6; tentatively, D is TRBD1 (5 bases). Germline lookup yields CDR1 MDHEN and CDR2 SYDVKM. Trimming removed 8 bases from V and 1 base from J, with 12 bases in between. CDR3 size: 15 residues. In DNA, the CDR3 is TGTGCCAGCTTTAGGCGGGGGTCCTATAATTCACCCCTCCACTTT. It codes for CASFRRGSYNSPLHF. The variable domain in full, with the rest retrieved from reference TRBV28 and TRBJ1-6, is DVKVTQSSRYLVKRTGEKVFLECVQDMDHENMFWYRQDPGLGLRLIYFSYDVKMKEKGDIPEGYSVSREKKERFSLILESASTNQTSMYLCASFRRGSYNSPLHFGNGTRLTVT.

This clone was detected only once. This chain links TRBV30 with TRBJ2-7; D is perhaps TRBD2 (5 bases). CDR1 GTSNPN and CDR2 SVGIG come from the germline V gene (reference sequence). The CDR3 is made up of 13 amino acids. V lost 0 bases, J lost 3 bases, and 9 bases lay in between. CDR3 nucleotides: TGTGCCTGGAGTGTACTCCGGGGCTACGAGCAGTACTTC. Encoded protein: CAWSVLRGYEQYF.

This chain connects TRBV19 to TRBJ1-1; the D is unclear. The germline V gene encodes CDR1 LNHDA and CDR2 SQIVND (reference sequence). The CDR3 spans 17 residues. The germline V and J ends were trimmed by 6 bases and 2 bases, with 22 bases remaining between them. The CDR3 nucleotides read TGTGCCAGTAGCCCGAGAATTGCAACCCCCGTTAACACTGAAGCTTTCTTT. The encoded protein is CASSPRIATPVNTEAFF.

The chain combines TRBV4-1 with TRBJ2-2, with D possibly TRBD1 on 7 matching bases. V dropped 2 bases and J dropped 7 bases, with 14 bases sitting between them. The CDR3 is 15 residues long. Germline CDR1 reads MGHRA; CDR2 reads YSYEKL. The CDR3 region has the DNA TGCGCCAGCAGCCAAATGGAGGGGGCTAGCGGGGAGCTGTTTTTT. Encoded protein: CASSQMEGASGELFF.

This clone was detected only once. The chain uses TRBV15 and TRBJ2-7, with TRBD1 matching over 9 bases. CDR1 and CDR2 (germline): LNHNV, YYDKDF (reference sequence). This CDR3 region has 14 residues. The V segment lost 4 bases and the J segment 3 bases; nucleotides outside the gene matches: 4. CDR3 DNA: TGTGCCACCAGCATGCCGGGACAGGGCTACGAGCAGTACTTC. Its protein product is CATSMPGQGYEQYF. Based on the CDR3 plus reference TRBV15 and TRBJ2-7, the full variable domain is DAMVIQNPRYQVTQFGKPVTLSCSQTLNHNVMYWYQQKSSQAPKLLFHYYDKDFNNEADTPDNFQSRRPNTSFCFLDIRSPGLGDTAMYLCATSMPGQGYEQYFGPGTRLTVT.